The clone carrying this T cell receptor beta chain is labeled as medium-sized. As yet, its antigen is unknown. Survey-depth immunoSEQ sequencing covered TCR beta CDR3 regions. Libraries were prepared by immunoSEQ multiplex PCR; TCRdb keeps only in-frame clonotypes and omits some of them. The sample holds approximately 5,000 clones, about 65% seen once. This record comes from a study of CD8 T cell repertoires and HIV-1 epitope variants. CDR1 MNHNS and CDR2 SASEGT come from the germline V gene. Trimming removed 0 bases from V and 1 base from J, with 6 bases in between. The CDR3 contains 15 residues. The sample consisted of cultured CD8+ T cells derived from PBMCs. This TCR came from a male donor with HIV. The genes are TRBV6-1 and TRBJ2-2; D is perhaps TRBD1 (5 bases). The CDR3 sequence is CASSEAGENTGELFF. The CDR3 nucleotides read TGTGCCAGCAGTGAAGCAGGGGAGAACACCGGGGAGCTGTTTTTT.